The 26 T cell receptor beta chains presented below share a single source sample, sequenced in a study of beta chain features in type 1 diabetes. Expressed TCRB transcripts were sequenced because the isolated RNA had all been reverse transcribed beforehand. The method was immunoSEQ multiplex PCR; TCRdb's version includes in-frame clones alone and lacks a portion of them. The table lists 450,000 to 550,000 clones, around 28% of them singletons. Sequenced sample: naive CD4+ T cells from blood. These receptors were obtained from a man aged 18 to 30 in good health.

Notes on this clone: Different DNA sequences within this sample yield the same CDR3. The CDR3 region is CAWSVRGGDQPQHF. The CDR3 nucleotides read TGTGCCTGGAGTGTACGGGGCGGCGATCAGCCCCAGCATTTT. The rearrangement links TRBV30 to TRBJ1-5; weak D call: TRBD1 (5 bases). There are 14 residues in the CDR3. V gave up 0 bases and J gave up 5 bases, with 11 bases separating them. Germline V gene data show CDR1 as GTSNPN and CDR2 as SVGIG (reference sequence).

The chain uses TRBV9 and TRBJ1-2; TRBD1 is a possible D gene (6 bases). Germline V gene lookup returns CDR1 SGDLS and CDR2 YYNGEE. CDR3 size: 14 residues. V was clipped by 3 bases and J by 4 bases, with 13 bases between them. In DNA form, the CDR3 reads TGTGCCAGCAGCGGTACAGGGTGGGGCTATGGCTACACCTTC. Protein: CASSGTGWGYGYTF.

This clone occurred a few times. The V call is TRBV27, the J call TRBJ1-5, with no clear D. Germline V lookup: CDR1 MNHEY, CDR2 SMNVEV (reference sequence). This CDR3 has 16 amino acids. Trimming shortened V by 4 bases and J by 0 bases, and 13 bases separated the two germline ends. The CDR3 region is CASSWRVPLSNQPQHF. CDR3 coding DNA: TGTGCCAGCAGTTGGAGGGTCCCCCTTAGCAATCAGCCCCAGCATTTT.

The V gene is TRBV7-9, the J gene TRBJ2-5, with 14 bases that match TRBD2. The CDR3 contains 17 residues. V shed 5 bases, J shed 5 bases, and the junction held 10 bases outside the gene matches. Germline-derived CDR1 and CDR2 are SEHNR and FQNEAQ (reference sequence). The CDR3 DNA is TGTGCCAGCAGCCCTGGGACTAGCGGGAGCGTGGGGGAGACCCAGTACTTC. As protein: CASSPGTSGSVGETQYF.

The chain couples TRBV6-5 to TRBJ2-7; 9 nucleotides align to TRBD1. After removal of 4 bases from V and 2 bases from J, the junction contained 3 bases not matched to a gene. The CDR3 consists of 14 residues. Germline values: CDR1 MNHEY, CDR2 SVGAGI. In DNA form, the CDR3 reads TGTGCCAGCAGTTCCGGACAGGGGACCTACGAGCAGTACTTC. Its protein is CASSSGQGTYEQYF.

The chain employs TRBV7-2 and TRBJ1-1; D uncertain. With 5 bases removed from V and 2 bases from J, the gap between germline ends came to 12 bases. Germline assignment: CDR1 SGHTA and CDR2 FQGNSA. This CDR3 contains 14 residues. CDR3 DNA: TGTGCCAGCAGCCAAAGGCGGCTAAACACTGAAGCTTTCTTT. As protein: CASSQRRLNTEAFF.

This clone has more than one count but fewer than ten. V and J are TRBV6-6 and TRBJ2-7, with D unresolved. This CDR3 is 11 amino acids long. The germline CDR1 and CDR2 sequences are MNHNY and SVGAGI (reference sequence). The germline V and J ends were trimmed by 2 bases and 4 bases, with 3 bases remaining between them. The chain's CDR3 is CASSYRYEQYF. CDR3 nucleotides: TGTGCCAGCAGTTACCGGTACGAGCAGTACTTC.

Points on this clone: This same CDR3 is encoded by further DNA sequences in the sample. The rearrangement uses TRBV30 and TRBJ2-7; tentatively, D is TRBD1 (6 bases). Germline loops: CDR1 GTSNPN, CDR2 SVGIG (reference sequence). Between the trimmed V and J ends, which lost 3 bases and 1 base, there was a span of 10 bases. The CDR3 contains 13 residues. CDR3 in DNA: TGTGCCTGGAGCCAAGGACAGTCCTACGAGCAGTACTTC. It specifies CAWSQGQSYEQYF.

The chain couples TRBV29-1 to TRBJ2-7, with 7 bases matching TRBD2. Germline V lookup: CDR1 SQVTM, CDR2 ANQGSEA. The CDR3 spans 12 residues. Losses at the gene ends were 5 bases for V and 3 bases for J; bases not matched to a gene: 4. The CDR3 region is CSVSGAFYEQYF. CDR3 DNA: TGCAGCGTTAGCGGGGCCTTCTACGAGCAGTACTTC.

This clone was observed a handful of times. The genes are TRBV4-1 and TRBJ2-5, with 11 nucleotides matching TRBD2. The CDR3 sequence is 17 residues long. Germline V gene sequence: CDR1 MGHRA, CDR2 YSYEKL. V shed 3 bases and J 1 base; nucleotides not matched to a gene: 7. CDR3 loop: CASSHPGTSGGQETQYF. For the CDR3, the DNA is TGCGCCAGCAGCCACCCTGGGACTAGCGGCGGCCAAGAGACCCAGTACTTC.

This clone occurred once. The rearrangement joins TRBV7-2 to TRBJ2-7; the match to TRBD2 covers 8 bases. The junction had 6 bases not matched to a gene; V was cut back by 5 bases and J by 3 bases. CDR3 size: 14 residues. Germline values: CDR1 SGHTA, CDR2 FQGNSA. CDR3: CASSLRGRNYEQYF. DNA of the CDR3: TGTGCCAGCAGCCTTCGCGGGAGGAACTACGAGCAGTACTTC.

This CDR3 is CASRRTRGTGTDTQYF. CDR3 sequence (DNA): TGTGCCAGCAGACGCACGCGGGGTACGGGTACAGATACGCAGTATTTT. The chain combines TRBV7-8 with TRBJ2-3, with D perhaps TRBD2 (6 bases). CDR1 and CDR2 (germline): SGHVS, FQNEAQ. Trimming shortened V by 6 bases and J by 3 bases, and 19 bases separated the two germline ends. CDR3 length: 16 amino acids.

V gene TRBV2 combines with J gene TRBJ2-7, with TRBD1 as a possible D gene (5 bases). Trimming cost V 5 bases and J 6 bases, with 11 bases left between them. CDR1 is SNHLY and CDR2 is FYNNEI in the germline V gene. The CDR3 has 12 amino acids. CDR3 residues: CASSIDRSEQYF. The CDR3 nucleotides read TGTGCCAGCAGTATTGACAGATCCGAGCAGTACTTC.

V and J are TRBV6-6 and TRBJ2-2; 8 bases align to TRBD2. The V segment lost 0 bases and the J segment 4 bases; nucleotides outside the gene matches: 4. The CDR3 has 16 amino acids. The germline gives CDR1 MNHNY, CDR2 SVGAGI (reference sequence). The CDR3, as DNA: TGTGCCAGCAGTTACTCTTTAGCGGGGTCCACCGGGGAGCTGTTTTTT. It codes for CASSYSLAGSTGELFF.

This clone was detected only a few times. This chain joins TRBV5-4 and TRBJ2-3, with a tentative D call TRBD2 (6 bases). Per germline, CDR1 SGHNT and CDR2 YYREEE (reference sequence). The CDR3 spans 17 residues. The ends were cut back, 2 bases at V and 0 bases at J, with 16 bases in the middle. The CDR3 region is CASSLPGLAPSTDTQYF. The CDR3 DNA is TGTGCCAGCAGCTTACCTGGGCTAGCGCCTAGCACAGATACGCAGTATTTT.

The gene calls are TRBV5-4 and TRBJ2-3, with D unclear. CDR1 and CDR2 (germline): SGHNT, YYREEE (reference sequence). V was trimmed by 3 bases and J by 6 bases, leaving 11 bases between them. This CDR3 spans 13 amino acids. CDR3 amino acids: CASSYPVGDTQYF. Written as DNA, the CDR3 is TGTGCCAGCAGCTATCCTGTCGGGGATACGCAGTATTTT.

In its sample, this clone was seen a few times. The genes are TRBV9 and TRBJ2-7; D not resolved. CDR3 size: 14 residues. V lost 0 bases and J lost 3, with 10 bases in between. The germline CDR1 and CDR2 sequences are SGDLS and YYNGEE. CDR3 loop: CASSVDAYNYEQYF. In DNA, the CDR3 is TGTGCCAGCAGCGTAGATGCCTATAACTACGAGCAGTACTTC.

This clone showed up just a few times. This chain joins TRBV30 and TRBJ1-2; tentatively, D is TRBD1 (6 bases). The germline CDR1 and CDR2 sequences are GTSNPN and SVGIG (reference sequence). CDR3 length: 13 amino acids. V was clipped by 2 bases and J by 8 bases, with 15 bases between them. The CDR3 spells CAWSLRTGQGYTF. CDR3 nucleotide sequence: TGTGCCTGGAGTCTCCGAACAGGGCAGGGCTACACCTTC. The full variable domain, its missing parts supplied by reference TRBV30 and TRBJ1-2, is SQTIHQWPATLVQPVGSPLSLECTVEGTSNPNLYWYRQAAGRGLQLLFYSVGIGQISSEVPQNLSASRPQDRQFILSSKKLLLSDSGFYLCAWSLRTGQGYTFGSGTRLTVV.

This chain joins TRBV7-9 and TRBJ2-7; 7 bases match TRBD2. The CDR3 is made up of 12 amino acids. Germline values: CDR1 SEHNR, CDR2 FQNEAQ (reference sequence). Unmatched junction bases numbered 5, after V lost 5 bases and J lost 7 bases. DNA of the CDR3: TGTGCCAGCAGCCCACTAGCGTTTGAGCAGTACTTC. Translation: CASSPLAFEQYF.

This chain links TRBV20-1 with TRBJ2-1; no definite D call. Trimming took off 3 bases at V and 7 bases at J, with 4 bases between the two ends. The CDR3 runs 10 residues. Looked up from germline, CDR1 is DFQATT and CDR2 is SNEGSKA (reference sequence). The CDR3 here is CSARRNEQFF. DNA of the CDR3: TGCAGTGCTAGGCGGAATGAGCAGTTCTTC.

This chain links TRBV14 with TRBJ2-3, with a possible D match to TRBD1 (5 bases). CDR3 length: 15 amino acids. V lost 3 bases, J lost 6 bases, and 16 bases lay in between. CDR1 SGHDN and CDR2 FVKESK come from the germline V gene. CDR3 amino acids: CASSQAAAPGDTQYF. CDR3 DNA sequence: TGTGCCAGCAGCCAGGCGGCGGCGCCAGGGGATACGCAGTATTTT.

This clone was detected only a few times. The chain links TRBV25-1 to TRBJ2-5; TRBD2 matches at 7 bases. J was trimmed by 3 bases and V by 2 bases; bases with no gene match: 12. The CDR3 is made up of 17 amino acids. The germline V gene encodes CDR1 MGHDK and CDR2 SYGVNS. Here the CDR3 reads CASSEPYWAGREETQYF. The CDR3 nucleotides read TGTGCCAGCAGTGAACCCTATTGGGCAGGGAGGGAAGAGACCCAGTACTTC.

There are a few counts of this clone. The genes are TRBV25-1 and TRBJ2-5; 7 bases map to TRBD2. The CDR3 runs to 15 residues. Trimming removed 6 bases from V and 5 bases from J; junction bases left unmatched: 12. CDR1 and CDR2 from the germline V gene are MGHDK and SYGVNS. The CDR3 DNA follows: TGTGCCAGCAGCGAAATGCGGGGAGGGAGGGAGACCCAGTACTTC. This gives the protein CASSEMRGGRETQYF. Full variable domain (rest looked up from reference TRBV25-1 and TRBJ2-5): EADIYQTPRYLVIGTGKKITLECSQTMGHDKMYWYQQDPGMELHLIHYSYGVNSTEKGDLSSESTVSRIRTEHFPLTLESARPSHTSQYLCASSEMRGGRETQYFGPGTRLLVL.

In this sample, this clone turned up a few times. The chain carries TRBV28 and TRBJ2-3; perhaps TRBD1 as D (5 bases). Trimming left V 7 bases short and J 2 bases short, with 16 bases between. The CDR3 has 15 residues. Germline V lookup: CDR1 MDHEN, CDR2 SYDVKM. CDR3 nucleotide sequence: TGTGCCAGCACGGACAAGGGATGGTACACAGATACGCAGTATTTT. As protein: CASTDKGWYTDTQYF.

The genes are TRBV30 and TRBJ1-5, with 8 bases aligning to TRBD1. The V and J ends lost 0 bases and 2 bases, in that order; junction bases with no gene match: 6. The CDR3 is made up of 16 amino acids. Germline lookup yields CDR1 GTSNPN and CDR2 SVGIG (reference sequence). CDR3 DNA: TGTGCCTGGAGTGTACCCGGACAGGGAGGCAATCAGCCCCAGCATTTT. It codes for CAWSVPGQGGNQPQHF.

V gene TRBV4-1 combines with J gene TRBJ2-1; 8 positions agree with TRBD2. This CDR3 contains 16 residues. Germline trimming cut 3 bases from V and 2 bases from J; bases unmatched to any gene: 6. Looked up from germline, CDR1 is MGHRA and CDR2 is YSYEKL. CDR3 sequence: CASSQAPGLAYNEQFF. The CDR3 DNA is TGCGCCAGCAGCCAGGCTCCGGGACTAGCCTACAATGAGCAGTTCTTC.